This is a list of T cell receptor beta chains from one sample in a study of blood T cell repertoires in COVID-19. The data were produced by immunoSEQ multiplex PCR, yet TCRdb's version contains in-frame clones alone and is incomplete. Among over 100,000 clones, 75% to 90% were seen once, and the ten largest hold more than 3.5%. The sequencing input was peripheral blood. Every receptor here comes from a man aged 55 to 69 with COVID-19, enrolled during active disease. CDR3s include the opening cysteine and the closing phenylalanine or tryptophan. Fields, in order: clone size, V gene, J gene, D gene, CDR3 protein, CDR3 DNA. The D gene is left open where the match is weak. Size is omitted from some rows. Given values are once, few, many or a class for expanded clones.

clone_size: -; v_call: TRBV29-1; j_call: TRBJ2-2; d_call: -; cdr3_aa: CSADRRNTGELFF; cdr3_nt: TGCAGCGCAGACAGGAGAAACACCGGGGAGCTGTTTTTT
clone_size: -; v_call: TRBV18; j_call: TRBJ1-2; d_call: -; cdr3_aa: CASSPVQGSSGYTF; cdr3_nt: TGTGCCAGCTCACCAGTCCAGGGTTCAAGTGGCTACACCTTC
clone_size: -; v_call: TRBV6-5; j_call: TRBJ1-2; d_call: -; cdr3_aa: CASSYSAGPGGYGYTF; cdr3_nt: TGTGCCAGCAGTTACTCTGCAGGGCCGGGGGGATATGGCTACACCTTC
clone_size: -; v_call: TRBV4-3; j_call: TRBJ2-7; d_call: -; cdr3_aa: CASSQAGGIYEQYF; cdr3_nt: TGCGCCAGCAGCCAAGCGGGCGGGATCTACGAGCAGTACTTC
clone_size: -; v_call: TRBV29-1; j_call: TRBJ1-3; d_call: -; cdr3_aa: CSGSHGLGNTIYF; cdr3_nt: TGCAGCGGCTCCCACGGGTTGGGAAACACCATATATTTT
clone_size: -; v_call: TRBV7-9; j_call: TRBJ1-5; d_call: -; cdr3_aa: CASSLEDMTQHF; cdr3_nt: TGTGCCAGCAGCTTAGAGGACATGACCCAGCATTTT
clone_size: -; v_call: TRBV12-3/TRBV12-4; j_call: TRBJ2-5; d_call: -; cdr3_aa: CASREGGETQYF; cdr3_nt: TGTGCCAGCAGGGAGGGCGGAGAGACCCAGTACTTC
clone_size: once; v_call: TRBV6-5; j_call: TRBJ2-5; d_call: -; cdr3_aa: CASSYGDRFGVYF; cdr3_nt: TGTGCCAGCAGTTACGGAGACAGGTTTGGTGTGTACTTC
clone_size: -; v_call: TRBV27; j_call: TRBJ1-2; d_call: TRBD1; cdr3_aa: CASRELTRDRGRGYTF; cdr3_nt: TGTGCCAGCAGAGAACTAACTCGGGACAGGGGAAGGGGCTACACCTTC
clone_size: -; v_call: TRBV5-4; j_call: TRBJ1-2; d_call: -; cdr3_aa: CASSPRGQIKGYGYTF; cdr3_nt: TGTGCCAGCAGCCCAAGGGGTCAAATAAAAGGTTATGGCTACACCTTC
clone_size: -; v_call: TRBV18; j_call: TRBJ2-7; d_call: -; cdr3_aa: CASSSTVQAAYEQYF; cdr3_nt: TGTGCCAGCTCATCTACGGTGCAGGCAGCCTACGAGCAGTACTTC
clone_size: -; v_call: TRBV11-2; j_call: TRBJ1-3; d_call: -; cdr3_aa: CASSVDRFSGNTIYF; cdr3_nt: TGTGCCAGCAGCGTAGACAGGTTCTCTGGAAACACCATATATTTT
clone_size: -; v_call: TRBV5-1; j_call: TRBJ1-3; d_call: -; cdr3_aa: CASSTGDINGNTIYF; cdr3_nt: TGCGCCAGCAGCACTGGGGACATTAATGGAAACACCATATATTTT
clone_size: -; v_call: TRBV14; j_call: TRBJ1-3; d_call: -; cdr3_aa: CASSQSGGYGNTIYF; cdr3_nt: TGTGCCAGCAGCCAAAGCGGGGGCTATGGAAACACCATATATTTT
clone_size: -; v_call: TRBV18; j_call: TRBJ2-4; d_call: TRBD1; cdr3_aa: CASSRDRGKNIQYF; cdr3_nt: TGTGCCAGCTCACGGGACAGGGGCAAAAACATTCAGTACTTC
clone_size: -; v_call: TRBV28; j_call: TRBJ1-1; d_call: -; cdr3_aa: CAIRLNTEAFF; cdr3_nt: TGTGCCATCCGACTAAACACTGAAGCTTTCTTT
clone_size: -; v_call: TRBV2; j_call: TRBJ1-1; d_call: -; cdr3_aa: CASSEAGPNTEAFF; cdr3_nt: TGTGCCAGCAGTGAAGCGGGGCCGAACACTGAAGCTTTCTTT
clone_size: -; v_call: TRBV5-6; j_call: TRBJ1-5; d_call: TRBD1; cdr3_aa: CASSLRGQGQPQHF; cdr3_nt: TGTGCCAGCAGCTTAAGGGGGCAGGGGCAGCCCCAGCATTTT
clone_size: once; v_call: TRBV28; j_call: TRBJ1-1; d_call: -; cdr3_aa: CASSWGGTEAFF; cdr3_nt: TGTGCCAGCAGTTGGGGAGGCACTGAAGCTTTCTTT
clone_size: -; v_call: TRBV19; j_call: TRBJ1-1; d_call: TRBD1; cdr3_aa: CASSGPQGARTEAFF; cdr3_nt: TGTGCCAGTAGTGGCCCACAGGGGGCGAGAACTGAAGCTTTCTTT
clone_size: -; v_call: TRBV28; j_call: TRBJ2-5; d_call: TRBD2; cdr3_aa: CASSLTGTRKGTQYF; cdr3_nt: TGTGCCAGCAGTTTAACCGGGACTAGGAAAGGGACCCAGTACTTC
clone_size: -; v_call: TRBV6-5; j_call: TRBJ2-7; d_call: TRBD1; cdr3_aa: CASWDRGDEQYF; cdr3_nt: TGTGCCAGCTGGGACAGGGGCGACGAGCAGTACTTC
clone_size: -; v_call: TRBV2; j_call: TRBJ2-7; d_call: TRBD1; cdr3_aa: CASSETTGGNEQYF; cdr3_nt: TGTGCCAGCAGTGAGACAACAGGGGGCAACGAGCAGTACTTC
clone_size: -; v_call: TRBV11-3; j_call: TRBJ2-7; d_call: -; cdr3_aa: CASSLDQGYEQYF; cdr3_nt: TGTGCCAGCAGCTTAGATCAGGGCTACGAGCAGTACTTC
clone_size: -; v_call: TRBV5-1; j_call: TRBJ1-1; d_call: TRBD1; cdr3_aa: CASSLAGDRALNTEAFF; cdr3_nt: TGCGCCAGCAGCTTGGCGGGGGACAGGGCCCTGAACACTGAAGCTTTCTTT
clone_size: -; v_call: TRBV19; j_call: TRBJ1-4; d_call: TRBD1; cdr3_aa: CASADRGRGEKLFF; cdr3_nt: TGTGCCAGTGCGGACAGGGGGCGGGGTGAAAAACTGTTTTTT
clone_size: -; v_call: TRBV5-1; j_call: TRBJ2-2; d_call: TRBD1; cdr3_aa: CASSLDPTGGHGELFF; cdr3_nt: TGCGCCAGCAGCTTGGACCCGACAGGGGGCCACGGGGAGCTGTTTTTT
clone_size: few; v_call: TRBV10-3; j_call: TRBJ1-2; d_call: -; cdr3_aa: CAISQRTRRGGNGYTF; cdr3_nt: TGTGCCATCAGTCAACGAACCCGGCGAGGGGGAAACGGCTACACCTTC
clone_size: -; v_call: TRBV29-1; j_call: TRBJ1-1; d_call: -; cdr3_aa: CSAELLGGTEAFF; cdr3_nt: TGCAGCGCCGAACTTCTCGGGGGCACTGAAGCTTTCTTT
clone_size: -; v_call: TRBV28; j_call: TRBJ2-5; d_call: -; cdr3_aa: CASSLRGAGGGETQYF; cdr3_nt: TGTGCCAGCAGTTTAAGGGGTGCAGGGGGAGGAGAGACCCAGTACTTC
clone_size: -; v_call: TRBV6-4; j_call: TRBJ2-3; d_call: -; cdr3_aa: CASSVGVLSTDTQYF; cdr3_nt: TGTGCCAGCAGTGTCGGCGTACTAAGCACAGATACGCAGTATTTT
clone_size: -; v_call: TRBV5-1; j_call: TRBJ2-1; d_call: -; cdr3_aa: CASSFDRNNEQFF; cdr3_nt: TGCGCCAGCAGCTTCGACAGGAACAATGAGCAGTTCTTC